This T cell receptor (beta chain) was sequenced during a study of T cell repertoires in cytomegalovirus infection (dated by TCRdb to the late 2010s). At the level of the whole study: Alongside well-studied HLA-B-restricted epitopes, the peptide stimulations were aimed at recently identified HLA-C-restricted CMV epitopes, whose presentation resists viral immunomodulation. Donor HLA type was relevant to the analysis, because carriage of CMV infection together with the matching HLA type was indicated by public TCR beta signatures.

Broad study findings and their caveats: The ex vivo response was dominated by HLA-C-restricted CMV-specific TCR beta clonotypes, and the single most frequent clonotype in two of eight donors was supplied by these HLA-C-restricted clonotypes. Cumulative frequency of public TCR beta family members discriminated carriers of CMV infection plus the relevant HLA type in this cohort and an independent roughly 340-donor cohort.

Explained via the paper, the treatment or condition label denotes: in vitro stimulation with specific CMV peptide epitopes to enrich CMV-specific T cells. Reads for this sample came from an Illumina HiSeq 1500. The public reads were reprocessed in TCRdb via fastp at Q25 and MiXCR, keeping in-frame beta chains. Rows merge per CDR3 protein into single entries with the most common DNA and genes. A total of more than 250,000 distinct CDR3 sequences appear in this sample, roughly 25% of them only once. The ten largest clones capture about an eighth of the sample. The V end loses 4 bases and the J end loses 13 bases, and a stretch of 8 bases separates them. Taken from cysteine to phenylalanine, the CDR3 has 11 residues. Only the CDR3 DNA stays, 33 bases, in frame from base 1. CDR1 and CDR2 are drawn from the germline V gene: SGHDN, FVKESK. As concerns this clonotype: Its antigen is still unknown. Per-base qualities were not stored, and no clone one base away is much larger.

Here the sequenced sample was cultured PBMCs, taken from culture after CMV antigen stimulation. This clonotype originated in a human donor in good health (CMV status not recorded). Some clones in this sample may be carry-over from other donors' samples. Recombination joined TRBV14 with TRBJ1-6; TRBD1 is a weak D gene call, 6 bases matching. Here the CDR3 is given as CASSLQGPLHF. The nucleotide sequence reads TGTGCCAGCAGCCTTCAGGGGCCCCTCCACTTT.